The T cell receptor (beta chain) under discussion was sequenced for a study of blood T cell repertoires in COVID-19. Assay: immunoSEQ multiplex PCR; the TCRdb copy retains only in-frame clones and omits some. The repertoire consists of about 150,000 clones, with 65% to 90% occurring once and the leading ten covering around 3.5%. This clone was seen only once. The sequence derives from a man in his 70s with acute or convalescent COVID-19. Sequenced input: peripheral blood.

The CDR3 spells CASSPTSGRGDEQFF. The DNA for the CDR3 is TGTGCCAGCAGCCCGACTAGCGGGAGAGGCGATGAGCAGTTCTTC. This chain uses TRBV7-2 with TRBJ2-1; TRBD2 aligns across 12 bases. In germline, CDR1 is SGHTA, CDR2 FQGNSA. The CDR3 length is 15 residues. Trimming at V came to 5 bases and at J to 8 bases, leaving 7 bases not matched to a gene.